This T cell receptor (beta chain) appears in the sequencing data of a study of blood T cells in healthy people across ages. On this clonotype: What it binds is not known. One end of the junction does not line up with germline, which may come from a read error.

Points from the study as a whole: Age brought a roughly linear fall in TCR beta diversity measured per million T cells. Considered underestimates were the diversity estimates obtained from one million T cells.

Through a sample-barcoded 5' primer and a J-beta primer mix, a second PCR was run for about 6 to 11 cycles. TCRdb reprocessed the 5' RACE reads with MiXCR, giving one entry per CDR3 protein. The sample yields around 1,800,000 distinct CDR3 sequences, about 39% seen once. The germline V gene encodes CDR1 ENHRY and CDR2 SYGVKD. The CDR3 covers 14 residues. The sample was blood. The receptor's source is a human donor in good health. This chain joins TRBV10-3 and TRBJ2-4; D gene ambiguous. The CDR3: CTISQDVSLDIQYF. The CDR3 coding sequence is TGTACCATCAGCCAGGACGTATCCCTGGACATTCAGTACTTC.